This T cell receptor (beta chain) was obtained from a study of blood T cell repertoires in COVID-19. At the level of the study: In each case, the material was cDNA or gDNA derived from T cells, B-cell-depleted T cells, or PBMCs.

The participants were between about 18 and 90 years old and came from 24 US areas. Clinical history reported by participants formed the basis on which cohorts were assigned. Germline CDR1 SEHNR, CDR2 FQNEAQ (reference sequence). There are 14 residues in the CDR3. V was shortened by 5 bases and J by 1 base, with 9 bases between the two germline ends. As handled by the study authors: Amplified reference gene primers provided the basis for estimating nucleated cell counts. Assay used: immunoSEQ multiplex PCR; TCRdb lists only in-frame clones, some missing. That table gives V, J and clone size, and the DNA gave D and trimming. This table has about 300,000 clones, 85% appearing once.

The chain uses TRBV7-9 and TRBJ1-3; D uncertain. This receptor was identified in a woman aged 30 to 39 who had been exposed to COVID-19. Sequenced: PBMCs or T cells enriched from blood (not recorded which). CDR3 residues: CASSQDPSGNTIYF. The CDR3 coding sequence is TGTGCCAGCAGCCAGGATCCTTCTGGAAACACCATATATTTT.